Listed below are T cell receptor beta chains from one sample, sequenced in a study of blood T cell repertoires in COVID-19. Assay: immunoSEQ multiplex PCR; the TCRdb copy retains only in-frame clones and omits some. The table shows 100,000 to 150,000 clones, with around nine tenths occurring only once. Sequencing was performed on peripheral blood. The receptors shown here come from a woman of 80 years or more with acute or convalescent COVID-19. Each CDR3 is given with its conserved first and last residue. Each record gives: clone size, J gene, D gene, V gene, CDR3 protein, CDR3 DNA. A D gene is named only where the DNA matches it firmly. Clone size is given for some rows only: seen once, a few or many times, or a class if the clone is expanded.

. TRBJ2-5 TRBD2 TRBV5-1 CARSLGGRGGGQETQYF TGCGCCCGCAGCTTGGGGGGGCGAGGCGGGGGGCAGGAGACCCAGTACTTC
. TRBJ2-2 . TRBV28 CASSTRLTNTGELFF TGTGCCAGCAGTACCAGGCTAACGAACACCGGGGAGCTGTTTTTT
. TRBJ2-5 . TRBV5-4 CASSLGAGETQYF TGTGCCAGCAGCTTGGGCGCGGGGGAGACCCAGTACTTC
once TRBJ2-7 TRBD1 TRBV4-2 CASSQEGQAAYEQYF TGTGCCAGCAGCCAAGAGGGACAGGCAGCCTACGAGCAGTACTTC
few TRBJ2-3 TRBD2 TRBV5-1 CASTLGLAGGSADTQYF TGCGCCAGCACCTTAGGACTAGCGGGAGGAAGCGCAGATACGCAGTATTTT
. TRBJ2-7 . TRBV5-1 CASSLRQGYGREQYF TGCGCCAGCAGCTTACGGCAGGGTTATGGACGGGAGCAGTACTTC
once TRBJ2-1 . TRBV15 CATSRDLGPGNEQFF TGTGCCACCAGCAGAGATCTGGGCCCAGGGAATGAGCAGTTCTTC
. TRBJ1-2 TRBD1 TRBV19 CASRRQDRGGGYTF TGTGCCAGCAGACGTCAAGACAGGGGAGGTGGCTACACCTTC
. TRBJ2-6 . TRBV5-4 CASSLFQSGANVLTF TGTGCCAGCAGCTTATTCCAGTCTGGGGCCAACGTCCTGACTTTC
. TRBJ2-4 TRBD1 TRBV6-1 CASSEGQGRNIQYF TGTGCCAGCAGTGAAGGACAGGGGAGAAACATTCAGTACTTC
. TRBJ1-1 . TRBV28 CASSQLEENTEAFF TGTGCCAGCAGCCAACTCGAAGAAAACACTGAAGCTTTCTTT
. TRBJ1-2 TRBD1 TRBV28 CASSTHRGTYGYTF TGTGCCAGCAGTACCCACAGGGGGACCTATGGCTACACCTTC
. TRBJ2-1 . TRBV2 CASSGQARYNEQFF TGTGCCAGCAGTGGACAGGCGCGATACAATGAGCAGTTCTTC
. TRBJ1-2 . TRBV18 CASSPNRETGGYTF TGTGCCAGCTCACCAAACAGGGAAACAGGCGGCTACACCTTC
. TRBJ2-7 . TRBV28 CASSLTGFSYEQYF TGTGCCAGCAGTCTAACAGGGTTCTCCTACGAGCAGTACTTC
. TRBJ1-4 TRBD1 TRBV12-5 CASGSPRGISELFF TGTGCTAGTGGTTCACCCAGGGGGATATCTGAACTGTTTTTT
. TRBJ2-5 TRBD2 TRBV5-6 CASSTLGLAAGYQETQYF TGTGCCAGCAGCACACTGGGACTAGCGGCCGGGTACCAAGAGACCCAGTACTTC
. TRBJ1-2 . TRBV5-8 CASSFTGPDYGYTF TGTGCCAGCAGCTTCACAGGGCCGGACTATGGCTACACCTTC
. TRBJ2-3 TRBD2 TRBV7-3 CASSLKWPSGGVTDTQYF TGTGCCAGCAGCTTAAAGTGGCCTAGCGGGGGTGTCACAGATACGCAGTATTTT
. TRBJ2-1 . TRBV12-3/TRBV12-4 CASSLNRFNEQFF TGTGCCAGCAGTTTAAACCGGTTCAATGAGCAGTTCTTC
few TRBJ2-7 TRBD2 TRBV6-1 CASSVTGGQSSYEQYF TGTGCCAGCAGTGTGACGGGGGGGCAGAGCTCCTACGAGCAGTACTTC
. TRBJ2-7 TRBD1 TRBV11-2 CASSLWTGTYEQYF TGTGCCAGCAGCTTATGGACAGGTACCTACGAGCAGTACTTC
. TRBJ1-2 TRBD1 TRBV28 CASSSEQGADYGYTF TGTGCCAGCAGTTCCGAACAGGGGGCGGACTATGGCTACACCTTC
. TRBJ1-1 TRBD1 TRBV27 CASSYSGQVKNTEAFF TGTGCCAGCAGCTACTCGGGACAGGTCAAAAACACTGAAGCTTTCTTT
. TRBJ2-1 TRBD2 TRBV5-1 CASSPGLAPREQFF TGCGCCAGCAGCCCGGGACTAGCCCCCCGGGAGCAGTTCTTC
. TRBJ1-4 TRBD1 TRBV10-3 CAISPGTGEEKLFF TGTGCCATCAGTCCTGGGACAGGGGAGGAAAAACTGTTTTTT
. TRBJ2-3 . TRBV10-2 CASGGTGDTQYF TGCGCCAGCGGCGGAACGGGGGATACGCAGTATTTT
. TRBJ1-2 . TRBV5-5 CASSSLAKKDYGYTF TGTGCCAGCAGCTCCCTGGCCAAGAAAGACTATGGCTACACCTTC
few TRBJ2-7 . TRBV4-1 CASSQDRQTYEQYF TGCGCCAGCAGCCAAGATCGACAGACCTACGAGCAGTACTTC
. TRBJ2-1 TRBD2 TRBV4-1 CASSGTSATYNEQFF TGCGCCAGCAGCGGAACTAGCGCAACCTACAATGAGCAGTTCTTC
. TRBJ1-5 . TRBV15 CATSRGGGGQPQHF TGTGCCACCAGCAGAGGCGGCGGAGGTCAGCCCCAGCATTTT
. TRBJ1-6 TRBD1 TRBV7-9 CASSLTGDNSPLHF TGTGCCAGCAGCTTGACAGGGGATAATTCACCCCTCCACTTT
few TRBJ1-3 . TRBV9 CASSVATDSGNTIYF TGTGCCAGCAGCGTAGCCACAGACTCTGGAAACACCATATATTTT
. TRBJ2-6 . TRBV7-2 CASSLGGSSTTLANVLTF TGTGCCAGCAGCTTAGGCGGCAGCTCTACAACGCTGGCCAACGTCCTGACTTTC
. TRBJ2-2 TRBD1 TRBV6-4 CASRQGEGGELFF TGTGCCAGCCGACAGGGGGAAGGCGGGGAGCTGTTTTTT
. TRBJ1-1 . TRBV3-1/TRBV3-2 CASSQQGLPEAFF TGTGCCAGCAGCCAACAGGGATTGCCTGAAGCTTTCTTT
. TRBJ1-6 . TRBV3-1/TRBV3-2 CASSQEHGANSPLHF TGTGCCAGCAGCCAAGAACACGGAGCTAATTCACCCCTCCACTTT